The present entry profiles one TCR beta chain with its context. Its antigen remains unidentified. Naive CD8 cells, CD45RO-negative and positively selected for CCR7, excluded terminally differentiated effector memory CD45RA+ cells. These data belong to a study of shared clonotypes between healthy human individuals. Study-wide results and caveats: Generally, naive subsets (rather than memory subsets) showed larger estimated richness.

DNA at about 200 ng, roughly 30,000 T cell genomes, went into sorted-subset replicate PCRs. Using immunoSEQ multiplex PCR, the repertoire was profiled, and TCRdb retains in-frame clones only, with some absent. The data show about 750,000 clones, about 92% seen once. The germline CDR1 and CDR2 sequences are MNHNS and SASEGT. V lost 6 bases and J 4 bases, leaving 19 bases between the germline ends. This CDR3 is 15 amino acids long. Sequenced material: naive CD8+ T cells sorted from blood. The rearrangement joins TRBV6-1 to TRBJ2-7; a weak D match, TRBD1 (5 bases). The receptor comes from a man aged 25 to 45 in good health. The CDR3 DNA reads TGTGCCAGCAGCACGGACATACAGCCTATATACGAGCAGTACTTC. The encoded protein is CASSTDIQPIYEQYF.